This T cell receptor beta chain was profiled in a study of T cell responses to AZD1222 COVID-19 vaccine. Regarding the study as a whole: A rise in Spike-specific TCR breadth and depth followed two AZD1222 doses. It was only after the peak T cell response that any repertoires were sampled.

Only in-frame clones appear in the TCRdb table, and some are missing; sequencing was by immunoSEQ multiplex PCR. The sample yields roughly 120,000 clones, around 89% seen once. Remarks on this clone: Its target is unknown.

V lost 6 bases, J lost 4 bases, and 16 bases stayed unmatched. The CDR3 covers 18 residues. Germline CDR1 MDHEN, CDR2 SYDVKM. The sequence was collected from an adult who received the AZD1222 COVID-19 vaccine. Sequencing was performed on peripheral blood, taken 28 days after the second AZD1222 dose. This rearrangement joins TRBV28 to TRBJ2-2; the match to TRBD1 covers 8 bases. The CDR3 DNA sequence: TGTGCCAGCAGAACCAGCCTCATCGGGACAGGAGGCACCGGGGAGCTGTTTTTT. This codes for CASRTSLIGTGGTGELFF.